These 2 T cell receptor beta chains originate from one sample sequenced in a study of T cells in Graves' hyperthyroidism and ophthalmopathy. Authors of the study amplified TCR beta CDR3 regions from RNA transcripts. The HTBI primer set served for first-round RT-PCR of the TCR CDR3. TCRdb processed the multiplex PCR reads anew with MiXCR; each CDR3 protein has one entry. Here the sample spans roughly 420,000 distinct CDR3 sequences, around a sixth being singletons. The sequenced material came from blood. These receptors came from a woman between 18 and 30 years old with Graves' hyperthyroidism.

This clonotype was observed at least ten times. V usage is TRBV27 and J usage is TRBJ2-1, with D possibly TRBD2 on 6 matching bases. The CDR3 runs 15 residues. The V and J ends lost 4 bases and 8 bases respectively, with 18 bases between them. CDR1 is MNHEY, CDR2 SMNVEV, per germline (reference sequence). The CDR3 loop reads CASSSEGRAVDEQFF. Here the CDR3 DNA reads TGTGCCAGCAGTTCGGAGGGCAGGGCGGTCGATGAGCAGTTCTTC.

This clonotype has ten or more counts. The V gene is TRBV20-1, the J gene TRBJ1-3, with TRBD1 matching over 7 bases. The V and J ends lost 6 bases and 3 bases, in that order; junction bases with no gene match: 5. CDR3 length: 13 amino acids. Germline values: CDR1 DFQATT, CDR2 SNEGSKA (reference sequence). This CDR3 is CSAAGTDGNTIYF. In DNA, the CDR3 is TGCAGTGCCGCCGGGACAGATGGAAACACCATATATTTT.